The 14 T cell receptor beta chains presented below share a single source sample, sequenced in a study of blood T cells in healthy people across ages. A sample-barcoded 5' primer and a J-beta primer mix were used in a second PCR of roughly 6 to 12 cycles. TCRdb passed the 5' RACE reads through MiXCR, listing each CDR3 protein once. The table lists more than 800,000 distinct CDR3 sequences, 35% to 50% of them singletons. The sample taken for sequencing was blood. These receptors came from a woman aged 55-69 years in good health.

V gene TRBV20-1 combines with J gene TRBJ2-3; D gene uncertain. This CDR3 has 13 residues. Looked up from germline, CDR1 is DFQATT and CDR2 is SNEGSKA (reference sequence). V lost 3 bases to trimming and J lost 0 bases, with 7 bases between them. The CDR3, as DNA: TGCAGTGCTAGTTTTCCTAGCACAGATACGCAGTATTTT. Residues: CSASFPSTDTQYF.

This chain uses TRBV7-9 with TRBJ2-7; 7 bases match TRBD2. V shed 5 bases, J shed 4 bases, and the junction held 11 bases outside the gene matches. CDR3 size: 15 residues. From germline, CDR1 is SEHNR and CDR2 FQNEAQ (reference sequence). The chain's CDR3 is CASSPGWRESYEQYF. Written as DNA, the CDR3 is TGTGCCAGCAGCCCCGGGTGGCGGGAGTCTTACGAGCAGTACTTC.

V usage is TRBV18 and J usage is TRBJ2-5; no clear D gene. CDR3 length: 14 amino acids. V lost 2 bases, J lost 1 base, and 8 bases lay in between. Germline lookup yields CDR1 KGHSH and CDR2 LQKENI. The DNA for the CDR3 is TGTGCCAGCTCACCAGAGTCTCTCCAAGAGACCCAGTACTTC. Translation gives CASSPESLQETQYF.

The chain recombines TRBV3-1 with TRBJ2-5; no definite D call. Germline V gives CDR1 LGHDT, CDR2 YNNKEL (reference sequence). The CDR3 extends over 15 amino acids. Trimming left V 1 base short and J 7 bases short, with 16 bases between. CDR3 region: CASSQGRAIGVTQYF. CDR3 bases: TGTGCCAGCAGCCAAGGAAGAGCGATCGGTGTGACCCAGTACTTC.

The genes are TRBV29-1 and TRBJ2-2; 12 bases are shared with TRBD2. The V gene's germline CDR1 is SQVTM and CDR2 ANQGSEA. The V segment lost 4 bases and the J segment 7 bases; nucleotides outside the gene matches: 7. The CDR3 runs 15 residues. The CDR3 reads CSVGLAGVGGGELFF. Written as DNA, the CDR3 is TGCAGCGTTGGACTAGCGGGAGTAGGGGGCGGGGAGCTGTTTTTT.

This clonotype was observed at least ten times. DNA for the CDR3: TGTGCCAGCAGCTTCGGGGTGGGGGGCTACACCTTC. Translated: CASSFGVGGYTF. The chain recombines TRBV7-2 with TRBJ1-2; D gene unclear. The ends were cut back, 3 bases at V and 8 bases at J, with 10 bases in the middle. CDR1 is SGHTA and CDR2 is FQGNSA in the germline V gene. The CDR3 has 12 residues.

There are many counts of this clonotype. The CDR3 DNA is TGTGCCAGCAGAAGCACCTACGAGCAGTACTTC. It yields the protein CASRSTYEQYF. The chain employs TRBV2 and TRBJ2-7; D remains unclear. The CDR3 consists of 11 residues. The germline gives CDR1 SNHLY, CDR2 FYNNEI. The germline V and J ends were trimmed by 6 bases and 2 bases, with 5 bases remaining between them.

This clonotype occurred a few times. The chain recombines TRBV10-3 with TRBJ2-7, with TRBD2 matching 11 bases. Losses at the gene ends were 10 bases for V and 4 bases for J; bases not matched to a gene: 9. The CDR3 is 14 residues long. Germline V gene data show CDR1 as ENHRY and CDR2 as SYGVKD. CDR3 in amino acids: CATRPSGRKYEQYF. CDR3 in DNA: TGTGCCACACGTCCTAGCGGGAGGAAGTACGAGCAGTACTTC.

This clonotype was seen a handful of times. J is TRBJ2-2 and V is TRBV9; TRBD2 matches 7 bases. Per germline, CDR1 SGDLS and CDR2 YYNGEE. This CDR3 spans 15 amino acids. Trimming removed 1 base from V and 0 bases from J; junction bases left unmatched: 0. The CDR3 protein is CASSVSGTNTGELFF. The CDR3, as DNA: TGTGCCAGCAGCGTAAGCGGGACGAACACCGGGGAGCTGTTTTTT.

The chain couples TRBV6-2 or TRBV6-3 to TRBJ2-7, with unresolved D. Germline CDR1 MNHEY, CDR2 SVGEGT. The CDR3 length is 13 residues. Trimming pared 6 bases from V and 2 bases from J, leaving 11 bases between. CDR3 in DNA: TGTGCCAGCAGGGAGACCGCCGCCTACGAGCAGTACTTC. It codes for CASRETAAYEQYF.

CDR3 sequence reads: CSVAAGGPSYEQYF. CDR3 coding DNA: TGCAGCGTTGCAGCGGGAGGGCCGTCCTACGAGCAGTACTTC. The rearrangement joins TRBV29-1 to TRBJ2-7; 10 bases agree with TRBD2. V lost 4 bases and J lost 1; bases outside the gene matches: 4. Germline V gives CDR1 SQVTM, CDR2 ANQGSEA. CDR3 length: 14 amino acids.

This clonotype was seen a few times. The rearrangement uses TRBV20-1 and TRBJ2-3, with 9 bases fitting TRBD2. This CDR3 comprises 15 residues. Germline CDR1 DFQATT, CDR2 SNEGSKA (reference sequence). The CDR3 here is CSAPRGLAGTDTQYF. As DNA, the CDR3 is TGCAGCGCCCCACGGGGACTAGCTGGCACAGATACGCAGTATTTT.

The J gene is TRBJ1-2, the V gene TRBV7-9, with 8 bases matching TRBD1. V dropped 5 bases and J dropped 8; count of bases not matched to a gene: 13. CDR1 is SEHNR and CDR2 is FQNEAQ in the germline V gene (reference sequence). The length of the CDR3 is 15 residues. In DNA, the CDR3 is TGTGCCAGCAGCCCCTGGACAGGGTCCTCTGTCGGCTACACCTTC. Amino acid sequence: CASSPWTGSSVGYTF.

This clonotype was detected a few times. The V gene is TRBV29-1, the J gene TRBJ2-7; 9 nucleotides align to TRBD2. Germline loops: CDR1 SQVTM, CDR2 ANQGSEA. Germline trimming cut 1 base from V and 3 bases from J; bases unmatched to any gene: 1. The CDR3 contains 13 residues. As DNA, the CDR3 is TGCAGCGTTGAAGCAGCGGGGGGCTACGAGCAGTACTTC. It yields the protein CSVEAAGGYEQYF.